One sample yielded the 8 T cell receptor beta chains listed below, sequenced in a study of cytomegalovirus exposure and HLA in healthy donors. TCRdb's copy holds only in-frame clones and misses some; the assay was immunoSEQ multiplex PCR. The table includes about 79,000 clones, roughly 93% detected once. Sequences were obtained from PBMCs. These receptors were obtained from a woman in her 30s in good health and CMV-seronegative.

The J gene is TRBJ1-2, the V gene TRBV15; 8 bases map to TRBD1. V shed 5 bases, J shed 4 bases, and the junction held 3 bases outside the gene matches. Germline CDR1 reads LNHNV; CDR2 reads YYDKDF (reference sequence). This CDR3 comprises 13 residues. In DNA form, the CDR3 reads TGTGCCACCAGCGGACAGGGCACCTATGGCTACACCTTC. As protein: CATSGQGTYGYTF.

The genes are TRBV10-3 and TRBJ1-2; D is unclear. The germline gives CDR1 ENHRY, CDR2 SYGVKD. Trimming pared 3 bases from V and 4 bases from J, leaving 12 bases between. This CDR3 region has 14 residues. CDR3 DNA sequence: TGTGCCATCAGTGACTCTGGTCACTCCTATGGCTACACCTTC. Protein sequence: CAISDSGHSYGYTF.

The V call is TRBV6-1, the J call TRBJ2-3, with a tentative D call TRBD2 (6 bases). V lost 4 bases and J lost 1, with 15 bases in between. CDR1 is MNHNS, CDR2 SASEGT, per germline. The CDR3 runs 16 residues. CDR3 nucleotides: TGTGCCAGCAGTGGGAGGGTAGATCTTGGCACAGATACGCAGTATTTT. This translates into CASSGRVDLGTDTQYF.

The rearrangement uses TRBV7-2 and TRBJ2-1; possible D gene TRBD2, 5 bases. Trimming took 0 bases from V and 7 from J, leaving 10 bases between them. Germline assignment: CDR1 SGHTA and CDR2 FQGNSA. The CDR3 sequence is 14 residues long. The CDR3 DNA reads as TGTGCCAGCAGCTTAGCCGACTACCTTAATGAGCAGTTCTTC. It is translated as CASSLADYLNEQFF.

This clone showed up just once. The J gene is TRBJ1-1, the V gene TRBV10-1, with 7 bases that match TRBD1. The CDR3 is 16 amino acids. V was clipped by 3 bases and J by 2 bases; unmatched bases: 9. From germline, CDR1 is WNHNN and CDR2 SYGVQD (reference sequence). The CDR3 DNA is TGCGCCAGCAGTGAAGGGGGCCAGGGGATCAACACTGAAGCTTTCTTT. It codes for CASSEGGQGINTEAFF.

The chain uses TRBV5-4 and TRBJ2-5, with 8 bases aligning to TRBD2. The CDR3 contains 14 residues. The germline V gene encodes CDR1 SGHNT and CDR2 YYREEE (reference sequence). Trimming at V came to 2 bases and at J to 2 bases, leaving 2 bases not matched to a gene. CDR3 coding DNA: TGTGCCAGCAGCTTAGCGGGGGCGCAAGAGACCCAGTACTTC. Protein product: CASSLAGAQETQYF.

The chain joins TRBV4-3 to TRBJ2-1; 9 bases agree with TRBD2. CDR3 length equals 17 residues. Germline values: CDR1 LGHNA, CDR2 YSLEER. Trimming at V came to 4 bases and at J to 6 bases, leaving 13 bases not matched to a gene. CDR3 sequence (DNA): TGCGCCAGCAGCCCAAAAATAAGCGGGGGGTACCTCAATGAGCAGTTCTTC. Its translation is CASSPKISGGYLNEQFF.

This clone was seen more than once but under ten times. The V and J genes are TRBV6-6 and TRBJ2-7; 10 bases line up with TRBD1. Unmatched junction bases numbered 4, after V lost 4 bases and J lost 1 base. In germline, CDR1 is MNHNY, CDR2 SVGAGI (reference sequence). The CDR3 is 15 residues long. CDR3 amino acids: CASSLDRGTSYEQYF. CDR3 bases: TGTGCCAGCAGTTTGGACAGGGGGACGTCCTACGAGCAGTACTTC.